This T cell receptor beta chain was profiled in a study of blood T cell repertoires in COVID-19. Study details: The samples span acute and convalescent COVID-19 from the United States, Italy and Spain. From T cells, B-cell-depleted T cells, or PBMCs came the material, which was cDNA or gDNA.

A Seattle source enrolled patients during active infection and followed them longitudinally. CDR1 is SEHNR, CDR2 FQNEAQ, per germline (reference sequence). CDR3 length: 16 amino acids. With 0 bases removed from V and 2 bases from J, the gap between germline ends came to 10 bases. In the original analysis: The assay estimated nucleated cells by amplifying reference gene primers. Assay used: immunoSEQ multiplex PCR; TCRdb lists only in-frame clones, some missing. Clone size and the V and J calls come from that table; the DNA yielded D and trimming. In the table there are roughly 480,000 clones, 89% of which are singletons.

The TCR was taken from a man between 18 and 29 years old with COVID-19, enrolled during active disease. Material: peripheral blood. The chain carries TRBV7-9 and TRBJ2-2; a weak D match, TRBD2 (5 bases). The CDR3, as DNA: TGTGCCAGCAGCTTAGCCAGCGGAGCAAACACCGGGGAGCTGTTTTTT. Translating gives CASSLASGANTGELFF. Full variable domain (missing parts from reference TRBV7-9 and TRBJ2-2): DTGVSQNPRHKITKRGQNVTFRCDPISEHNRLYWYRQTLGQGPEFLTYFQNEAQLEKSRLLSDRFSAERPKGSFSTLEIQRTEQGDSAMYLCASSLASGANTGELFFGEGSRLTVL.